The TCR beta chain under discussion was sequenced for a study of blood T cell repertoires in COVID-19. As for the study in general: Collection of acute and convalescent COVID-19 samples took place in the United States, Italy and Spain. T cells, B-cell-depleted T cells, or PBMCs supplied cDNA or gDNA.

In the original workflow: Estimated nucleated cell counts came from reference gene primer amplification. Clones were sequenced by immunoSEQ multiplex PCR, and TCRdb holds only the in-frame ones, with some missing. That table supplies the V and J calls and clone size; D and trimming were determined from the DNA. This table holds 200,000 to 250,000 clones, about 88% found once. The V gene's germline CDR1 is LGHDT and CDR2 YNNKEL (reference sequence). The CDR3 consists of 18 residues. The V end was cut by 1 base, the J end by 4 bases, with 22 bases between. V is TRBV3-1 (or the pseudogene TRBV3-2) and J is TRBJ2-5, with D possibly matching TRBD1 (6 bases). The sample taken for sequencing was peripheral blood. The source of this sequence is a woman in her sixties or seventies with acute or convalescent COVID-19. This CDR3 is CASSQGLTTGTLGETQYF. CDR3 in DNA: TGTGCCAGCAGCCAAGGACTTACAACAGGGACGCTCGGAGAGACCCAGTACTTC.